These T cell receptor beta chains were read from a single sample in a study of T cell responses to AZD1222 COVID-19 vaccine. Profiled with immunoSEQ multiplex PCR; TCRdb holds only in-frame clones, not every one. The sample lists about 120,000 clones, about 92% seen once, with more than 13% in the top ten. Sequencing used peripheral blood, obtained on day 0 of AZD1222 vaccination. These receptors all stem from an adult in good health. CDR3s include the opening cysteine and the closing phenylalanine or tryptophan. A D gene is named only where the DNA matches it firmly. Not every row has a clone size; where given, it reads once, few, many or a size class.

-,-,TRBV7-9,TRBJ1-1,CASSAWTPNTEAFF,TGTGCCAGCAGCGCCTGGACTCCGAACACTGAAGCTTTCTTT
-,TRBD1,TRBV5-1,TRBJ2-3,CASSLDRDGADTQYF,TGCGCCAGCAGCTTAGACAGGGATGGGGCAGATACGCAGTATTTT
-,TRBD2,TRBV5-8,TRBJ2-7,CASRKAGVGEQYF,TGTGCCAGCAGGAAGGCGGGAGTCGGCGAGCAGTACTTC
-,TRBD2,TRBV19,TRBJ2-2,CASSDTSGSDITGELFF,TGTGCCAGTAGTGATACTAGCGGGAGCGACATCACCGGGGAGCTGTTTTTT
-,TRBD1,TRBV19,TRBJ2-2,CASSKGAANTGELFF,TGTGCCAGTAGTAAGGGGGCAGCGAACACCGGGGAGCTGTTTTTT
-,-,TRBV6-5,TRBJ2-7,CASRQVGGYEQYF,TGTGCCAGCAGGCAGGTGGGGGGTTACGAGCAGTACTTC
-,TRBD1,TRBV29-1,TRBJ2-7,CSVRTGGSYEQYF,TGCAGCGTTAGGACAGGGGGCTCCTACGAGCAGTACTTC
-,TRBD2,TRBV3-1/TRBV3-2,TRBJ2-1,CASSPETSGGMDEQFF,TGTGCCAGCAGCCCCGAGACTAGCGGGGGAATGGATGAGCAGTTCTTC
-,-,TRBV5-1,TRBJ1-1,CASSLGQSTQMNTEAFF,TGCGCCAGCAGCTTGGGACAGTCAACTCAGATGAACACTGAAGCTTTCTTT
-,TRBD1,TRBV10-3,TRBJ1-2,CAISELSGQGGYGYTF,TGTGCCATCAGCGAATTGTCGGGACAGGGGGGATATGGCTACACCTTC
-,-,TRBV5-1,TRBJ1-5,CASSPSGTEDQPQHF,TGCGCCAGCAGCCCCTCAGGGACGGAGGATCAGCCCCAGCATTTT
-,-,TRBV24-1,TRBJ1-2,CATSQGEHGYTF,TGTGCCACCAGCCAGGGTGAGCATGGCTACACCTTC
once,-,TRBV20-1,TRBJ2-7,CSAKNNEQYF,TGCAGTGCTAAAAATAACGAGCAGTACTTC
-,-,TRBV21-1,TRBJ2-1,CASSKRSGSSYNEQFF,TGTGCCAGCAGCAAAAGGTCGGGGAGCTCCTACAATGAGCAGTTCTTC
-,TRBD2,TRBV6-5,TRBJ2-7,CASRSGGGSYEQYF,TGTGCCAGCAGGTCTGGCGGGGGTTCCTACGAGCAGTACTTC
-,TRBD1,TRBV18,TRBJ1-4,CASSPGTGDEKLFF,TGTGCCAGCTCCCCCGGGACAGGTGATGAAAAACTGTTTTTT
-,-,TRBV4-3,TRBJ2-1,CASSQDVVDNEQFF,TGCGCCAGCAGCCAAGATGTGGTGGACAATGAGCAGTTCTTC
-,TRBD2,TRBV10-3,TRBJ2-1,CATVMTSGRAGYNEQFF,TGTGCCACCGTAATGACTAGCGGGAGGGCGGGGTACAATGAGCAGTTCTTC
-,-,TRBV5-1,TRBJ1-1,CASSWGAGTEAFF,TGCGCCAGCAGCTGGGGTGCGGGAACTGAAGCTTTCTTT
-,-,TRBV18,TRBJ1-1,CASSPTGVNTEAFF,TGTGCCAGCTCACCGACAGGTGTGAACACTGAAGCTTTCTTT
once,TRBD2,TRBV28,TRBJ2-7,CASSLLGTSGRGLYEQYF,TGTGCCAGCAGTTTATTAGGGACTAGCGGGAGGGGCCTCTACGAGCAGTACTTC
-,TRBD1,TRBV6-5,TRBJ1-2,CASSYRGQGNGYTF,TGTGCCAGCAGTTACCGGGGACAGGGGAATGGCTACACCTTC
-,TRBD2,TRBV11-2,TRBJ2-1,CASSPTSSGISYNEQFF,TGTGCCAGCAGCCCAACGTCTAGCGGGATCTCCTACAATGAGCAGTTCTTC
-,TRBD1,TRBV27,TRBJ1-2,CASSLRGLSYGYTF,TGTGCCAGCAGTTTAAGGGGGCTCAGCTATGGCTACACCTTC
-,-,TRBV6-8,TRBJ1-5,CASRAVGNQPQHF,TGTGCCAGCAGGGCAGTTGGCAATCAGCCCCAGCATTTT
-,-,TRBV7-2,TRBJ1-5,CASSLSHQPQHF,TGTGCCAGCAGCTTAAGTCATCAGCCCCAGCATTTT
-,TRBD1,TRBV18,TRBJ1-2,CASSPQGENYGYTF,TGTGCCAGCTCACCGCAGGGGGAGAACTATGGCTACACCTTC
-,-,TRBV10-2,TRBJ1-6,CASSEAQGYSPLHF,TGCGCCAGCAGTGAGGCACAGGGATATTCACCCCTCCACTTT
-,-,TRBV11-2,TRBJ1-1,CASSLANTEAFF,TGTGCCAGCAGCCTAGCGAACACTGAAGCTTTCTTT
-,TRBD1,TRBV28,TRBJ1-2,CASSWDRKWSNYGYTF,TGTGCCAGCAGTTGGGACAGGAAATGGTCTAACTATGGCTACACCTTC
-,-,TRBV28,TRBJ2-6,CASSLFLEKASGANVLTF,TGTGCCAGCAGTTTATTTTTAGAGAAGGCCTCTGGGGCCAACGTCCTGACTTTC
-,-,TRBV5-1,TRBJ1-1,CASSWKGRNTEAFF,TGCGCCAGCAGCTGGAAAGGGCGGAACACTGAAGCTTTCTTT
-,-,TRBV7-2,TRBJ1-3,CASSPQGGGPYSGNTIYF,TGTGCCAGCAGCCCCCAAGGGGGGGGCCCCTACTCTGGAAACACCATATATTTT
-,TRBD2,TRBV13,TRBJ2-1,CASEAGDSYNEQFF,TGTGCCAGCGAAGCGGGGGACTCCTACAATGAGCAGTTCTTC
-,TRBD2,TRBV9,TRBJ2-1,CASSVTSGRNNEQFF,TGTGCCAGCAGCGTAACTAGCGGGAGAAACAATGAGCAGTTCTTC
few,-,TRBV2,TRBJ2-2,CASSELQGSTGELFF,TGTGCCAGCAGTGAGTTGCAGGGTAGTACCGGGGAGCTGTTTTTT
-,-,TRBV3-1/TRBV3-2,TRBJ2-1,CASSQLPGQMIYNEQFF,TGTGCCAGCAGCCAACTACCGGGACAAATGATTTACAATGAGCAGTTCTTC